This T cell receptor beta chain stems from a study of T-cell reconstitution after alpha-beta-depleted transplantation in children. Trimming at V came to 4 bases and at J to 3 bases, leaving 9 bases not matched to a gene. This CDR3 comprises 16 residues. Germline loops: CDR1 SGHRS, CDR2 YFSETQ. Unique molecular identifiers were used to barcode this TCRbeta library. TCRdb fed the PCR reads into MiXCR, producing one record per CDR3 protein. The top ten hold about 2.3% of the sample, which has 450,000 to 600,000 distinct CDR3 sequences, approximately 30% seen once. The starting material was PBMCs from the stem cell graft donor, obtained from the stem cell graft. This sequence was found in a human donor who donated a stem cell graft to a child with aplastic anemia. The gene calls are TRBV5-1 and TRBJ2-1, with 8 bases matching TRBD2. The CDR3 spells CASSPSRLALYNEQFF. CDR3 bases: TGCGCCAGCAGCCCGAGTAGACTAGCGCTCTACAATGAGCAGTTCTTC.